Listed here are 21 T cell receptor beta chains from one sample, sequenced in a study of monozygotic twins with inflammatory bowel disease. TCRdb re-called the 5' RACE reads, yielding one record per CDR3 amino acid sequence without DNA. The listing contains approximately 400,000 distinct CDR3 sequences. Source material: blood. The source is a human donor with ulcerative colitis or Crohn's disease, or a healthy co-twin of an affected twin (not recorded which).

The CDR3 region is CASSSRGIYGYTF. The chain combines TRBV7-2 with TRBJ1-2; TCRdb outputs TRBD1, but without DNA this stays unchecked. The length of the CDR3 is 13 residues. Germline assignment: CDR1 SGHTA and CDR2 FQGNSA.

The V and J genes are TRBV7-9 and TRBJ1-6. CDR1 SEHNR and CDR2 FQNEAQ come from the germline V gene (reference sequence). The CDR3 is 14 amino acids. The CDR3 is CASSLSYYNSPLHF.

V gene TRBV7-9 combines with J gene TRBJ2-3. The germline CDR1 and CDR2 sequences are SEHNR and FQNEAQ (reference sequence). This CDR3 has 16 residues. CDR3: CASSLGVSQGTDTQYF.

V usage is TRBV10-1 and J usage is TRBJ2-3. The CDR3 totals 13 residues. Germline V gene lookup returns CDR1 WNHNN and CDR2 SYGVQD (reference sequence). This CDR3 is CASSDRLAATQYF.

The V gene is TRBV20-1, the J gene TRBJ2-3. This CDR3 comprises 13 residues. Looked up from germline, CDR1 is DFQATT and CDR2 is SNEGSKA (reference sequence). CDR3 in amino acids: CSASDRRRDTQYF.

The chain links TRBV5-1 to TRBJ1-2. The germline CDR1 and CDR2 sequences are SGHRS and YFSETQ. CDR3 length: 14 residues. CDR3 region: CASSTTTGNYGYTF.

The chain joins TRBV24-1 to TRBJ2-1; the D call from TCRdb, TRBD1, cannot be confirmed without DNA. Per the germline V gene, CDR1 is KGHDR and CDR2 is SFDVKD. The CDR3 covers 16 residues. This CDR3 reads CATSDPGTGGNNEQFF.

This chain uses TRBV11-2 with TRBJ2-1; TCRdb selects TRBD2, and the lack of DNA leaves this call unchecked. CDR1 is SGHAT and CDR2 is FQNNGV in the germline V gene. The CDR3 is 19 amino acids. This chain's CDR3 is CASSRNRRTSGGVYNEQFF.

The genes are TRBV6-5 and TRBJ1-1; TCRdb outputs TRBD1, but without DNA this stays unchecked. This CDR3 region has 15 residues. CDR1 and CDR2 (germline): MNHEY, SVGAGI. CDR3 loop: CASSYTTQGATEAFF.

This chain uses TRBV19 with TRBJ1-5. The CDR3 length is 13 residues. Germline loops: CDR1 LNHDA, CDR2 SQIVND (reference sequence). CDR3 in amino acids: CASSIGGGQPQHF.

V gene TRBV20-1 combines with J gene TRBJ1-6; with no DNA, the TCRdb D assignment of TRBD1 cannot be verified. This CDR3 has 15 residues. Germline values: CDR1 DFQATT, CDR2 SNEGSKA (reference sequence). The CDR3 region is CSTGPQSSGGAPLHF.

The chain carries TRBV3-1 and TRBJ2-3. The CDR3 runs 13 residues. Germline V gene lookup returns CDR1 LGHDT and CDR2 YNNKEL (reference sequence). CDR3 sequence: CASSHDSADTQYF.

The CDR3 region is CASSAWMGEQFF. The rearrangement uses TRBV27 and TRBJ2-1. In germline, CDR1 is MNHEY, CDR2 SMNVEV (reference sequence). This CDR3 spans 12 amino acids.

This chain uses TRBV29-1 with TRBJ2-3; TCRdb reports TRBD1, a call that lacks DNA to check it against. The CDR3 extends over 19 amino acids. Germline lookup yields CDR1 SQVTM and CDR2 ANQGSEA. The CDR3 loop reads CSVAYVMGFRDSLTDTQYF.

J is TRBJ2-6 and V is TRBV5-1; TCRdb returns TRBD1, unconfirmable since there is no DNA. The CDR3 contains 15 residues. Germline assignment: CDR1 SGHRS and CDR2 YFSETQ. The CDR3 spells CASSTQGRGANVLTF.

The chain is built from TRBV29-1 and TRBJ1-1; TCRdb's D call, TRBD1, is unchecked because there is no DNA. This CDR3 spans 13 amino acids. Germline loops: CDR1 SQVTM, CDR2 ANQGSEA. CDR3 in amino acids: CSVEDRANTEAFF.

This sequence joins TRBV28 and TRBJ2-2; TCRdb designates TRBD1, a call that cannot be tested without DNA. Germline values: CDR1 MDHEN, CDR2 SYDVKM. The CDR3 is 15 amino acids. This CDR3 reads CASSLTGSGTGELFF.

The chain's CDR3 is CSVIVGGETQYF. V is TRBV29-1 and J is TRBJ2-5; the TCRdb call, TRBD1, lacks DNA for checking. Per germline, CDR1 SQVTM and CDR2 ANQGSEA. This CDR3 contains 12 residues.

The genes are TRBV20-1 and TRBJ2-1; TCRdb designates TRBD1, a call that cannot be tested without DNA. The germline V gene encodes CDR1 DFQATT and CDR2 SNEGSKA (reference sequence). This CDR3 region has 12 residues. The CDR3 region is CSGAGRVHEQFF.

This sequence joins TRBV5-4 and TRBJ2-3; TCRdb's D gene call, TRBD1, goes unchecked for lack of DNA. The CDR3 is 13 amino acids. The germline gives CDR1 SGHNT, CDR2 YYREEE (reference sequence). Here the CDR3 reads CASSGNQGGTQYF.

The chain carries TRBV6-2 or TRBV6-3 and TRBJ2-2; no DNA is available, so the TRBD1 call from TCRdb remains unchecked. Germline V gives CDR1 MNHEY, CDR2 SVGEGT. The CDR3 contains 16 residues. This CDR3 is CASSYLDRGQIGELFF.